The next 21 T cell receptor beta chains were all read from a single sample in a study of T cell repertoires in cytomegalovirus infection. In TCRdb, the reads were re-called with MiXCR into one record per CDR3 protein. The table has 350,000 to 400,000 distinct CDR3 sequences, 34% seen once. No cognate antigen is known for these TCRs. The material was cultured PBMCs, obtained from culture after CMV antigen stimulation. These receptors all come from a human donor in good health (CMV status not recorded). Some clones in this sample may be carry-over from other donors' samples.

The V call is TRBV6-6, the J call TRBJ1-1, with D possibly matching TRBD1 (6 bases). Germline-derived CDR1 and CDR2 are MNHNY and SVGAGI (reference sequence). Trimming removed 4 bases at V and 4 bases at J, with 13 bases between. This CDR3 region has 14 residues. The CDR3 region is CASSSKTGGTEAFF. The CDR3 DNA reads TGTGCCAGCAGTTCCAAGACAGGAGGCACTGAAGCTTTCTTT.

The chain is built from TRBV19 and TRBJ2-7; perhaps D is TRBD1 or TRBD2 (5 bases each). V lost 3 bases to trimming and J lost 6 bases, with 24 bases between them. The CDR3 is 17 amino acids. Germline values: CDR1 LNHDA, CDR2 SQIVND (reference sequence). CDR3 residues: CASSMGGGRRPSLEQYF. The CDR3 DNA reads as TGTGCCAGTAGTATGGGTGGGGGACGACGACCGTCCCTCGAGCAGTACTTC.

The chain links TRBV4-1 to TRBJ2-7, with D perhaps matching TRBD2 (6 bases). Trimming cost V 4 bases and J 3 bases, with 16 bases left between them. Germline V CDR1 and CDR2: MGHRA, YSYEKL. The CDR3 consists of 15 residues. This CDR3 reads CASSPRTGDFYEQYF. The CDR3 DNA reads as TGCGCCAGCAGCCCCCGAACGGGGGATTTCTACGAGCAGTACTTC.

This chain links TRBV19 with TRBJ1-2, with D maybe TRBD1 (5 bases). The CDR3 has 14 residues. The germline gives CDR1 LNHDA, CDR2 SQIVND (reference sequence). V lost 3 bases and J lost 3, with 11 bases in between. CDR3 amino acids: CASSMAARDYGYTF. The CDR3, as DNA: TGTGCCAGTAGTATGGCCGCCAGGGACTATGGCTACACCTTC.

This clonotype was recorded many times. The V and J genes are TRBV7-3 and TRBJ2-7; a weak D match, TRBD2 (6 bases). Germline V lookup: CDR1 SGHTA, CDR2 FQGTGA. V lost 2 bases to trimming and J lost 10 bases, with 15 bases between them. The CDR3 spans 13 residues. CDR3 protein: CASSLSTPGTQYF. CDR3 coding DNA: TGTGCCAGCAGCTTATCGACGCCCGGGACTCAGTACTTC.

The J gene is TRBJ2-7, the V gene TRBV7-2; the D is unclear. V shed 6 bases and J shed 2 bases, with 11 bases lying between them. This CDR3 is 13 amino acids long. The germline CDR1 and CDR2 sequences are SGHTA and FQGNSA. The CDR3 bases are TGTGCCAGCAGACAAACTGGGACCTACGAGCAGTACTTC. Its protein product is CASRQTGTYEQYF.

The V and J genes are TRBV6-2 or TRBV6-3 and TRBJ1-2; D is perhaps TRBD1 (5 bases). The V gene's germline CDR1 is MNHEY and CDR2 SVGEGT. Trimming shortened V by 4 bases and J by 4 bases, and 13 bases separated the two germline ends. The CDR3 length is 14 residues. The CDR3 region is CASSWTSGTYGYTF. Written as DNA, the CDR3 is TGTGCCAGCAGTTGGACCTCCGGGACCTATGGCTACACCTTC.

Many counts were recorded for this clonotype. In nucleotides, the CDR3 is TGTGCCAGCAGCTTAGCGGGACCGAACACCGGGGAGCTGTTTTTT. This encodes CASSLAGPNTGELFF. V gene TRBV7-2 combines with J gene TRBJ2-2; the D call may be TRBD1 or TRBD2 (5 bases each). Trimming cost V 0 bases and J 0 bases, with 5 bases left between them. The CDR3 contains 15 residues. From germline, CDR1 is SGHTA and CDR2 FQGNSA.

The chain combines TRBV12-3 or TRBV12-4 with TRBJ1-1; unclear D gene. The CDR3 contains 13 residues. V shed 3 bases and J shed 8 bases, with 13 bases lying between them. CDR3 amino acids: CASSFFGEKEAFF. The CDR3 DNA reads TGTGCCAGCAGTTTCTTTGGGGAGAAGGAAGCTTTCTTT.

The V call is TRBV7-2, the J call TRBJ1-4; D not resolved. This CDR3 comprises 13 residues. The germline gives CDR1 SGHTA, CDR2 FQGNSA. V lost 1 base, J lost 7 bases, and 7 bases lay in between. This CDR3 is CASSLGGGEKLFF. The CDR3 DNA reads TGTGCCAGCAGCTTAGGCGGAGGTGAAAAACTGTTTTTT.

This clonotype was recorded at least ten times. V gene TRBV7-2 combines with J gene TRBJ1-2, with D possibly TRBD1 on 5 matching bases. The V end was cut by 5 bases, the J end by 4 bases, with 11 bases between. CDR1 SGHTA and CDR2 FQGNSA come from the germline V gene. The CDR3 runs 13 residues. The CDR3 nucleotides are TGTGCCAGCAGCCGGGGGTTTGCCTATGGCTACACCTTC. This gives the protein CASSRGFAYGYTF.

Many counts were recorded for this clonotype. The J gene is TRBJ2-5, the V gene TRBV7-2; 14 positions match TRBD2. Trimming at V came to 3 bases and at J to 4 bases, leaving 4 bases not matched to a gene. This CDR3 is built from 16 residues. Germline V gives CDR1 SGHTA, CDR2 FQGNSA. As DNA, the CDR3 is TGTGCCAGCAGCTTGGGGGGACTAGCGGGAGTAGAGACCCAGTACTTC. Its translation: CASSLGGLAGVETQYF.

The chain couples TRBV7-3 to TRBJ2-3; 10 nucleotides align to TRBD2. Germline CDR1 SGHTA, CDR2 FQGTGA. The CDR3 spans 14 residues. V trimming: 3 bases; J trimming: 6 bases; junction bases outside the gene matches: 3. CDR3 sequence reads: CASSFTSGKDTQYF. The CDR3 region has the DNA TGTGCCAGCAGCTTTACTAGCGGGAAGGATACGCAGTATTTT.

This clonotype was counted at least ten times. The chain couples TRBV7-8 to TRBJ2-2, with 12 bases fitting TRBD2. Germline V lookup: CDR1 SGHVS, CDR2 FQNEAQ. With V trimmed by 5 bases and J by 7 bases, 8 bases remained unmatched. The CDR3 sequence is 16 residues long. Here the CDR3 reads CASSMKTSGRNGELFF. The CDR3 nucleotides are TGTGCCAGCAGCATGAAGACTAGCGGGAGAAACGGGGAGCTGTTTTTT. Variable domain in full (rest from reference TRBV7-8 and TRBJ2-2): GAGVSQSPRYKVAKRGQDVALRCDPISGHVSLFWYQQALGQGPEFLTYFQNEAQLDKSGLPSDRFFAERPEGSVSTLKIQRTQQEDSAVYLCASSMKTSGRNGELFFGEGSRLTVL.

This clonotype has ten or more counts. This rearrangement joins TRBV7-8 to TRBJ1-1; 9 positions agree with TRBD1. The CDR3 spans 15 residues. With 4 bases clipped from V and 8 bases from J, the junction kept 11 bases outside the gene matches. Germline V gene lookup returns CDR1 SGHVS and CDR2 FQNEAQ. The CDR3 sequence: CASSSTGNRGREAFF. CDR3 coding DNA: TGTGCCAGCAGCTCAACGGGGAACAGGGGGCGAGAAGCTTTCTTT.

V gene TRBV6-8 combines with J gene TRBJ1-1; a weak D match, TRBD1 (6 bases). Trimming left V 7 bases short and J 9 bases short, with 15 bases between. There are 12 residues in the CDR3. The germline CDR1 and CDR2 sequences are MNHGY and SAAAGT. The CDR3 here is CASTTRGAQAFF. In DNA form, the CDR3 reads TGTGCCAGCACTACCCGGGGGGCCCAAGCTTTCTTT.

The chain links TRBV6-2 or TRBV6-3 to TRBJ2-2; D possibly uses TRBD1 or TRBD2 (6 bases each). The V gene lost 6 bases and the J gene lost 4 bases, with 15 bases spanning the gap. This CDR3 region has 15 residues. Germline V gene sequence: CDR1 MNHEY, CDR2 SVGEGT. The CDR3: CASSESGAATGELFF. The CDR3 DNA reads TGTGCCAGCAGCGAATCGGGGGCGGCCACCGGGGAGCTGTTTTTT.

The chain is built from TRBV4-3 and TRBJ1-1; weak D call: TRBD1 (5 bases). The CDR3 covers 14 residues. The germline V and J ends were trimmed by 3 bases and 5 bases, with 13 bases remaining between them. The germline V gene has CDR1 LGHNA and CDR2 YSLEER. CDR3 DNA sequence: TGCGCCAGCAGCCAGGTTAGGGGAGGAACTGAAGCTTTCTTT. Its protein product is CASSQVRGGTEAFF.

The CDR3, as DNA: TGTGCCAGCACCCCCCCGAGGGCAGGGCCGGGCTACACCTTC. Its protein product is CASTPPRAGPGYTF. The chain recombines TRBV6-6 with TRBJ1-2; perhaps TRBD1 as D (5 bases). The V and J ends lost 7 bases and 8 bases respectively, with 20 bases between them. The V gene's germline CDR1 is MNHNY and CDR2 SVGAGI (reference sequence). CDR3 length: 14 residues.

The rearrangement joins TRBV9 to TRBJ1-1; TRBD1 is a possible D gene (5 bases). Trimming stripped 0 bases from V and 7 bases from J, with 16 bases between. The V gene's germline CDR1 is SGDLS and CDR2 YYNGEE. The CDR3 length is 15 residues. The CDR3 sequence: CASSVEGVGGREAFF. CDR3 coding DNA: TGTGCCAGCAGCGTAGAAGGGGTGGGCGGACGTGAAGCTTTCTTT.

V gene TRBV20-1 combines with J gene TRBJ1-2; D unresolved. V lost 0 bases and J lost 1, with 6 bases in between. The CDR3 runs 13 residues. Germline assignment: CDR1 DFQATT and CDR2 SNEGSKA (reference sequence). The CDR3 region is CSARDEVNYGYTF. CDR3 bases: TGCAGTGCTAGAGACGAGGTTAACTATGGCTACACCTTC.